The 10 T cell receptor beta chains reported below all come from one sample, sequenced in a study of blood T cell repertoires in COVID-19. Using immunoSEQ multiplex PCR, the repertoire was profiled, and TCRdb retains in-frame clones only, with some absent. The table has 55,000 to 80,000 clones, about four fifths seen once. Sequenced sample: peripheral blood. The receptors derive from a human donor in a cohort sampled during active COVID-19.

This clone was observed a few times. The chain uses TRBV30 and TRBJ2-7; 7 nucleotides agree with TRBD1. Trimming at V came to 3 bases and at J to 6 bases, leaving 8 bases not matched to a gene. CDR1 is GTSNPN and CDR2 is SVGIG in the germline V gene (reference sequence). This CDR3 region has 13 residues. CDR3 in amino acids: CAWSPDRVSEQYF. DNA for the CDR3: TGTGCCTGGAGCCCCGACAGGGTCAGCGAGCAGTACTTC.

The rearrangement links TRBV6-6 to TRBJ1-2; D not certain. CDR1 is MNHNY, CDR2 SVGAGI, per germline (reference sequence). Between the trimmed V and J ends, which lost 5 bases and 1 base, there was a span of 8 bases. There are 13 residues in the CDR3. The CDR3 loop reads CASSETSNYGYTF. DNA for the CDR3: TGTGCCAGCAGTGAGACAAGTAACTATGGCTACACCTTC.

V usage is TRBV27 and J usage is TRBJ1-2, with 7 bases matching TRBD1. The CDR3 totals 14 residues. J was trimmed by 4 bases and V by 8 bases; bases with no gene match: 10. In germline, CDR1 is MNHEY, CDR2 SMNVEV (reference sequence). CDR3 sequence: CASGEQDRIYGYTF. DNA of the CDR3: TGTGCCAGCGGGGAACAGGACAGGATCTATGGCTACACCTTC.

The V and J genes are TRBV9 and TRBJ2-3, with D possibly TRBD2 on 6 matching bases. V was clipped by 0 bases and J by 4 bases, with 15 bases between them. The length of the CDR3 is 16 residues. Germline-derived CDR1 and CDR2 are SGDLS and YYNGEE. The DNA for the CDR3 is TGTGCCAGCAGCGTAGCTCCAGGGCCGGGGGCAGATACGCAGTATTTT. Its translation: CASSVAPGPGADTQYF.

The chain carries TRBV5-8 and TRBJ2-2; TRBD1 matches at 9 bases. J lost 6 bases, V lost 7 bases, and 10 bases had no gene match. The CDR3 length is 15 residues. Germline-derived CDR1 and CDR2 are SGHTS and YDEGEE. CDR3 sequence: CASPPAWTGAGELFF. As DNA, the CDR3 is TGTGCCAGCCCCCCCGCGTGGACAGGGGCCGGGGAGCTGTTTTTT.

This clone was seen a few times. This chain uses TRBV28 with TRBJ1-5; 10 bases align to TRBD1. This CDR3 has 17 amino acids. In germline, CDR1 is MDHEN, CDR2 SYDVKM. V was pared by 7 bases and J by 0 bases, with 9 bases of the junction left unmatched. CDR3 bases: TGTGCCAGCACCCCGCCGCGACAGGGGGCTAGCAATCAGCCCCAGCATTTT. As protein: CASTPPRQGASNQPQHF.

The rearrangement uses TRBV2 and TRBJ1-1, with D possibly being TRBD1 (5 bases). V gave up 7 bases and J gave up 3 bases, with 18 bases separating them. This CDR3 is built from 15 residues. Germline CDR1 is SNHLY and CDR2 is FYNNEI. CDR3 loop: CASIPSGGSYTEAFF. The CDR3 DNA is TGTGCCAGCATTCCCTCGGGGGGTTCATACACTGAAGCTTTCTTT.

The chain couples TRBV3-1 (or the pseudogene TRBV3-2) to TRBJ2-7, with 8 bases lining up with TRBD1. Looked up from germline, CDR1 is LGHDT and CDR2 is YNNKEL (reference sequence). V trimming: 3 bases; J trimming: 7 bases; junction bases outside the gene matches: 11. The CDR3 has 15 amino acids. For the CDR3, the DNA is TGTGCCAGCAGCCATACTACAGGGGGTTTAGGGGAGCAGTACTTC. Translating gives CASSHTTGGLGEQYF.

The chain has TRBV19 and TRBJ2-5; 7 bases fit TRBD1. The CDR3 is 14 residues long. V shed 7 bases, J shed 2 bases, and the junction held 7 bases outside the gene matches. Germline CDR1 is LNHDA and CDR2 is SQIVND (reference sequence). The CDR3 DNA follows: TGTGCCAGTACTGATGGGACAGCACAAGAGACCCAGTACTTC. Encoded protein: CASTDGTAQETQYF. Full variable domain (rest looked up from reference TRBV19 and TRBJ2-5): DGGITQSPKYLFRKEGQNVTLSCEQNLNHDAMYWYRQDPGQGLRLIYYSQIVNDFQKGDIAEGYSVSREKKESFPLTVTSAQKNPTAFYLCASTDGTAQETQYFGPGTRLLVL.

There are a few counts of this clone. The V and J genes are TRBV5-8 and TRBJ1-5; 7 bases are a match to TRBD1. Germline loops: CDR1 SGHTS, CDR2 YDEGEE. CDR3 length equals 13 residues. V was pared by 7 bases and J by 2 bases, with 3 bases of the junction left unmatched. This CDR3 is CASGGTGNQPQHF. CDR3 in DNA: TGTGCCAGCGGGGGGACAGGCAATCAGCCCCAGCATTTT.